This T cell receptor (beta chain) stems from a study of a mutant IDH1 vaccine in newly diagnosed glioma. Study-level information: Averaging roughly 40 years of age, treated patients were approximately 60% male and roughly 40% female.

As to time point: week 47, end of study. A single vaccine dose contained 300 ug of mutant IDH1 20-mer peptide, and topical imiquimod was used with it. A remark on this clone: Its antigen is as yet unknown.

TCRdb's table, derived via immunoSEQ multiplex PCR, lists solely in-frame clones and lacks some. The table includes some 56,000 clones, around 75% detected once. The sequencing here drew on PBMCs, taken from a glioma patient whose treatment included an IDH1 peptide vaccine. This TCR derives from a man aged 50 or older with glioma.

The DNA of the CDR3 is TGTGCCAGTCTGCGGGGCCTGGGAAATGAGCAGTTCTTC. Protein sequence: CASLRGLGNEQFF. The chain joins TRBV6-6 to TRBJ2-1, with D perhaps matching TRBD2 (6 bases). The V end lost 9 bases, the J end lost 7 bases, and 16 bases lay between the germline ends. In germline, CDR1 is MNHNY, CDR2 SVGAGI (reference sequence). This CDR3 comprises 13 residues.